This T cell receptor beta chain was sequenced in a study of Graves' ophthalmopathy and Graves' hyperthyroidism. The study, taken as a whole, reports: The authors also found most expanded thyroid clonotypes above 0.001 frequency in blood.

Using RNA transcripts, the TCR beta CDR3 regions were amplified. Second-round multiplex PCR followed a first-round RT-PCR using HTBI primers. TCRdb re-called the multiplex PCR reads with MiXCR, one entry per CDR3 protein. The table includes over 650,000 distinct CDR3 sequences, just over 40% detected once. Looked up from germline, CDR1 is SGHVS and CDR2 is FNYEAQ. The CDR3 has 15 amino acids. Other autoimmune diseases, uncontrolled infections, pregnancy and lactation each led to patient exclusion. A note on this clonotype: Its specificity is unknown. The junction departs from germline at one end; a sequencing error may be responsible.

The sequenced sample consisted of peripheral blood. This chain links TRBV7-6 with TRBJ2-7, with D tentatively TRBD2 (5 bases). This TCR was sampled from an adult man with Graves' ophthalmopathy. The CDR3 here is CASSSPEDLTYEQHF. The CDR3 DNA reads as TGTGCCAGCAGCTCCCCGGAGGATTTAACCTACGAGCAGCACTTC.